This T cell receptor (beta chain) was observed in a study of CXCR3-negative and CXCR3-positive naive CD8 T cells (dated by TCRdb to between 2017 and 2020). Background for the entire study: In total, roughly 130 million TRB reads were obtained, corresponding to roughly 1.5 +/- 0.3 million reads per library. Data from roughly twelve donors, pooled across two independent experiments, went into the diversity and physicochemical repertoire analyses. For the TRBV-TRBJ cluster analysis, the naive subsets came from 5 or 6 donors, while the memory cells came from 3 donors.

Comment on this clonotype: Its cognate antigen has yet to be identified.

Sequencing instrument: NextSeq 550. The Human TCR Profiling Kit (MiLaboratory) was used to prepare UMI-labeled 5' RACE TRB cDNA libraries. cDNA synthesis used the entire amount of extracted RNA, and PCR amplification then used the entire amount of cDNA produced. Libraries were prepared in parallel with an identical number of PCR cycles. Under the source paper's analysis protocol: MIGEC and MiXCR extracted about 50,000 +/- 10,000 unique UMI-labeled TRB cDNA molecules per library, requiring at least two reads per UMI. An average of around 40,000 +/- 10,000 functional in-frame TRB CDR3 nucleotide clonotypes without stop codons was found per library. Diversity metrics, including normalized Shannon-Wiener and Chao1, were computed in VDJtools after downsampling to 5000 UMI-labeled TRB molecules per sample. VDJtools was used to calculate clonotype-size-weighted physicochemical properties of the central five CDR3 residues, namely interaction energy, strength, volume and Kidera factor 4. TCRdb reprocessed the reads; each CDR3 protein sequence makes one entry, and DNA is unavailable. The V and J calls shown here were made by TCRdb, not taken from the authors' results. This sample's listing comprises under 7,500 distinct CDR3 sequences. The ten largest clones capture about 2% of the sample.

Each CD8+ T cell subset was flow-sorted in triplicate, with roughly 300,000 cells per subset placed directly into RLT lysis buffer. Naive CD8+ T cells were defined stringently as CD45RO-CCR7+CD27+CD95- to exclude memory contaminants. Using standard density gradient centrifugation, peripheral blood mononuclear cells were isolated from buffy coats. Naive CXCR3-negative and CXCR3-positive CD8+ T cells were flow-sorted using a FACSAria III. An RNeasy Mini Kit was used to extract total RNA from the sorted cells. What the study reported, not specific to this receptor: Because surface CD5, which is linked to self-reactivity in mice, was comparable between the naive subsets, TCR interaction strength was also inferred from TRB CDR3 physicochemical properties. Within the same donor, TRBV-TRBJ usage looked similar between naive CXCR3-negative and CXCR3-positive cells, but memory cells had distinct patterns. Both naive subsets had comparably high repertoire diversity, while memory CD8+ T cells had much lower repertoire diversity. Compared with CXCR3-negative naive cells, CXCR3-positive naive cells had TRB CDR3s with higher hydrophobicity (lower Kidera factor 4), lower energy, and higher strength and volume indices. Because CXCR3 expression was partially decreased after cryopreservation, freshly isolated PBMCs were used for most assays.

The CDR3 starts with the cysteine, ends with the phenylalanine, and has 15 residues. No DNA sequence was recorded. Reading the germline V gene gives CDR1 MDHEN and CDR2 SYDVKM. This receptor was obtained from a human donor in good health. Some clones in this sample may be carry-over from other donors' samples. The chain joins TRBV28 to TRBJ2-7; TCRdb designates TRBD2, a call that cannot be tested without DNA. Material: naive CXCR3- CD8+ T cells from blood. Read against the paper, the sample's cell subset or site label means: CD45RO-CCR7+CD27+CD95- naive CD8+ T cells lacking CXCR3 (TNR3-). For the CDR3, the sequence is CASSLSRRADYEQYF.